This TCR beta chain was sequenced for a study of CD8 T cells in Susac syndrome. When the RNA was reverse transcribed, random hexamers were used with an input of about 0.5 to 1 ug. Amplification of TCR beta CDR3 used immunoSEQ multiplex PCR across 54 Vbeta and 13 Jbeta. Via MiXCR, TCRdb re-called the immunoSEQ multiplex PCR reads, giving one row per CDR3 protein. The profile shows some 170,000 distinct CDR3 sequences, about 94% of them singletons. CDR1 is SGHRS and CDR2 is YFSETQ in the germline V gene. The CDR3 has 13 amino acids. Trimming shortened V by 0 bases and J by 5 bases, and 9 bases separated the two germline ends. High-throughput TCR beta sequencing covered peripheral CD8+ and CD4+ T cells. The controls, all healthy donors, were matched for age and sex. Negative isolation yielded CD8+ and CD4+ T cells; FACS enriched TEMRA cells.

The sequencing input was CD4+ T cells from PBMCs. V usage is TRBV5-1 and J usage is TRBJ2-7, with a tentative D call TRBD1 (6 bases). This receptor was identified in a human donor in good health. CDR3 residues: CASSLGTVNEQYF. The DNA for the CDR3 is TGCGCCAGCAGCTTGGGGACAGTCAACGAGCAGTACTTC.